Presented here are 15 T cell receptor beta chains from one specimen sequenced in a study of shared clonotypes between healthy human individuals. Repertoires were generated with immunoSEQ multiplex PCR, while TCRdb's copy carries only in-frame clones and drops some. The sample records about 490,000 clones, 79% being singletons. The sequencing input was PBMCs. The receptors were sampled from a woman between 40 and 50 years old in good health. Some clones in this sample may be carry-over from other donors' samples.

The chain joins TRBV6-1 to TRBJ1-1; 7 bases map to TRBD1. Germline assignment: CDR1 MNHNS and CDR2 SASEGT. V trimming: 8 bases; J trimming: 4 bases; junction bases outside the gene matches: 13. The CDR3 contains 15 residues. The CDR3 reads CASDRGRQGGTEAFF. CDR3 nucleotides: TGTGCCAGCGACAGAGGAAGACAGGGTGGCACTGAAGCTTTCTTT.

The rearrangement links TRBV18 to TRBJ2-2; 12 bases align to TRBD1. The CDR3 spans 15 residues. In germline, CDR1 is KGHSH, CDR2 LQKENI. V was pared by 3 bases and J by 8 bases, with 4 bases of the junction left unmatched. The CDR3 region is CASSPGQGARGELFF. The CDR3 DNA is TGTGCCAGCTCACCGGGACAGGGGGCGCGAGGGGAGCTGTTTTTT.

The genes are TRBV6-4 and TRBJ2-1; D gene unclear. Germline V lookup: CDR1 MRHNA, CDR2 SNTAGT. Trimming pared 3 bases from V and 2 bases from J, leaving 8 bases between. The CDR3 has 14 amino acids. In DNA, the CDR3 is TGTGCCAGCAGTGATGGGGATCCCTACAATGAGCAGTTCTTC. As protein: CASSDGDPYNEQFF.

The DNA of the CDR3 is TGTGCCAGCAGCTTGGTTCCCCAAGAGACCCAGTACTTC. This encodes CASSLVPQETQYF. The chain has TRBV5-6 and TRBJ2-5; D not certain. Germline assignment: CDR1 SGHDT and CDR2 YYEEEE. V lost 0 bases to trimming and J lost 1 base, with 4 bases between them. The CDR3 loop spans 13 amino acids.

The chain has TRBV11-2 and TRBJ2-2; no reliable D call. The CDR3 is 13 residues long. CDR1 and CDR2 (germline): SGHAT, FQNNGV. The germline V and J ends were trimmed by 1 base and 6 bases, with 6 bases remaining between them. The CDR3 loop reads CASSLATPGELFF. DNA for the CDR3: TGTGCCAGCAGCTTAGCCACGCCCGGGGAGCTGTTTTTT.

This clone was seen at least ten times. This chain joins TRBV4-2 and TRBJ2-3, with TRBD2 matching 12 bases. This CDR3 comprises 17 residues. The ends lost 2 bases at V and 6 bases at J; junction bases unmatched: 9. Germline values: CDR1 LGHNA, CDR2 YNFKEQ. In DNA form, the CDR3 reads TGTGCCAGCAGCCAACGAGGCGGGACTAGCGGGTCTGATACGCAGTATTTT. It translates to CASSQRGGTSGSDTQYF.

This clone has more than one count but fewer than ten. CDR3 region: CASTVRTDIYGYTF. In DNA, the CDR3 is TGTGCCAGTACGGTTCGGACGGATATCTATGGCTACACCTTC. The chain employs TRBV19 and TRBJ1-2; unclear D gene. The V gene lost 7 bases and the J gene lost 4 bases, with 16 bases spanning the gap. The CDR3 consists of 14 residues. Germline V gene lookup returns CDR1 LNHDA and CDR2 SQIVND (reference sequence).

The rearrangement links TRBV5-4 to TRBJ2-7; tentative D call: TRBD1 (5 bases). V was cut by 5 bases and J by 1 base, with 16 bases left in between. CDR3 length: 15 residues. Germline V gives CDR1 SGHNT, CDR2 YYREEE (reference sequence). CDR3 sequence: CASSAQARASYEQYF. CDR3 in DNA: TGTGCCAGCAGTGCACAAGCCAGGGCTTCCTACGAGCAGTACTTC. Complete variable domain (other parts from reference TRBV5-4 and TRBJ2-7): ETGVTQSPTHLIKTRGQQVTLRCSSQSGHNTVSWYQQALGQGPQFIFQYYREEENGRGNFPPRFSGLQFPNYSSELNVNALELDDSALYLCASSAQARASYEQYFGPGTRLTVT.

The chain uses TRBV30 and TRBJ2-7; D unclear. The germline V gene has CDR1 GTSNPN and CDR2 SVGIG (reference sequence). V was trimmed by 0 bases and J by 7 bases, leaving 4 bases between them. This CDR3 spans 10 amino acids. CDR3 loop: CAWSVREQYF. In DNA, the CDR3 is TGTGCCTGGAGTGTGCGTGAGCAGTACTTC. The variable domain in full, with the rest retrieved from reference TRBV30 and TRBJ2-7, is SQTIHQWPATLVQPVGSPLSLECTVEGTSNPNLYWYRQAAGRGLQLLFYSVGIGQISSEVPQNLSASRPQDRQFILSSKKLLLSDSGFYLCAWSVREQYFGPGTRLTVT.

Regarding this clone: It differs at one base from a far larger clone, so likely a read error. This same CDR3 is encoded by further DNA sequences in the sample. The chain recombines TRBV5-6 with TRBJ1-2; a weak D match, TRBD1 (5 bases). The V end lost 8 bases, the J end lost 4 bases, and 15 bases lay between the germline ends. The germline gives CDR1 SGHDT, CDR2 YYEEEE. The CDR3 runs to 13 residues. The CDR3 coding sequence is TGTGCCAGTAGCCCGCGACAGATCTATGGCTACACCTTC. It yields the protein CASSPRQIYGYTF.

The chain employs TRBV2 and TRBJ2-1; 14 nucleotides align to TRBD2. V shed 5 bases, J shed 7 bases, and the junction held 7 bases outside the gene matches. The CDR3 length is 16 residues. From germline, CDR1 is SNHLY and CDR2 FYNNEI. DNA of the CDR3: TGTGCCAGCAGTCCGCGACTAGCGGGAGGGCCGAATGAGCAGTTCTTC. This encodes CASSPRLAGGPNEQFF.

This chain joins TRBV5-1 and TRBJ1-5, with a weak D call TRBD1 (6 bases). Germline V gives CDR1 SGHRS, CDR2 YFSETQ. V gave up 4 bases and J gave up 5 bases, with 13 bases separating them. The CDR3 totals 14 residues. Here the CDR3 reads CASSPGQHDQPQHF. The CDR3 nucleotides read TGCGCCAGCAGCCCCGGACAGCACGATCAGCCCCAGCATTTT.

V usage is TRBV7-9 and J usage is TRBJ2-7, with D perhaps TRBD1 (6 bases). CDR3 length equals 16 residues. V lost 4 bases to trimming and J lost 4 bases, with 20 bases between them. Per germline, CDR1 SEHNR and CDR2 FQNEAQ (reference sequence). The CDR3, as DNA: TGTGCCAGCAGCTCTCTTGAGGACAGAAAGCTTTACGAGCAGTACTTC. Translating it yields CASSSLEDRKLYEQYF.

This chain joins TRBV15 and TRBJ2-2, with 14 positions matching TRBD2. Per germline, CDR1 LNHNV and CDR2 YYDKDF (reference sequence). This CDR3 is built from 19 residues. V lost 0 bases to trimming and J lost 7 bases; unmatched junction nucleotides: 10. CDR3 nucleotide sequence: TGTGCCACCAGCAGAGATCTCGGGACTAGCGGGGGTATGTTCGGGGAGCTGTTTTTT. It specifies CATSRDLGTSGGMFGELFF.

This clone was counted once. The V gene is TRBV10-1, the J gene TRBJ2-2, with D perhaps TRBD1 or TRBD2 (5 bases each). Germline V gene lookup returns CDR1 WNHNN and CDR2 SYGVQD (reference sequence). The germline V and J ends were trimmed by 7 bases and 0 bases, with 12 bases remaining between them. This CDR3 is 15 amino acids long. CDR3 loop: CASNRGPANTGELFF. CDR3 coding DNA: TGCGCCAGCAACCGGGGACCAGCGAACACCGGGGAGCTGTTTTTT.